This T cell receptor (beta chain) was retrieved from a study of prognosis after radiotherapy for stage I lung cancer. Study as a whole: Tumor types were squamous cell carcinoma in several patients, adenocarcinoma in about eleven.

Findings and limits, study-wide: Counts of unique TCR clones fell following stereotactic body radiation therapy, median roughly 9,900 versus 7,200.

This clonotype was detected ten times or more. As yet, its antigen is unknown. Genomic DNA provided the template from which TCR beta CDR3 was amplified by two-round multiplex PCR. The first round of PCR was done with primers that matched each TRBV and TRBJ gene. TCRdb reanalysed the multiplex PCR reads using MiXCR and keeps one entry per CDR3 protein. The sample has around 63,000 distinct CDR3 sequences; less than 30% are singletons. This CDR3 region has 14 residues. Germline CDR1 SGHRS, CDR2 YFSETQ. V gave up 2 bases and J gave up 7 bases; unmatched junction bases: 6. No patient had prior chemotherapy, radiotherapy or other malignancies, and all were node-negative on CT and PET/CT. Blood was drawn (approximately 6 milliliters of peripheral blood) at each of two time points.

The V gene is TRBV5-1, the J gene TRBJ2-1; 7 bases are shared with TRBD1. Material: PBMCs, obtained before or after stereotactic body radiation therapy (not recorded which). This TCR derives from a donor aged 50 or older with non-small cell lung cancer. For the CDR3, the DNA is TGCGCCAGCAGCTTAGGACAGGCGCCAAATGAGCAGTTCTTC. This encodes CASSLGQAPNEQFF.